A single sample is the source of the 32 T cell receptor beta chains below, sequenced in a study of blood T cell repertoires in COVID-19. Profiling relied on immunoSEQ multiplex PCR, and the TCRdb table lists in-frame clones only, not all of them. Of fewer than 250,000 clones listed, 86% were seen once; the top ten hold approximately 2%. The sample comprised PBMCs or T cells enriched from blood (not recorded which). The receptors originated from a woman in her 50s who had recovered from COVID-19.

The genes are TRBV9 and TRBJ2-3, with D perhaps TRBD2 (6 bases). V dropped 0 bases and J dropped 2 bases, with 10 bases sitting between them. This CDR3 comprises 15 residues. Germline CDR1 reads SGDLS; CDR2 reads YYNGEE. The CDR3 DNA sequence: TGTGCCAGCAGCGTAGCGGGAGATTACACAGATACGCAGTATTTT. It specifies CASSVAGDYTDTQYF. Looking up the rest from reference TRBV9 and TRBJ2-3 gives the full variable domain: DSGVTQTPKHLITATGQRVTLRCSPRSGDLSVYWYQQSLDQGLQFLIQYYNGEERAKGNILERFSAQQFPDLHSELNLSSLELGDSALYFCASSVAGDYTDTQYFGPGTRLTVL.

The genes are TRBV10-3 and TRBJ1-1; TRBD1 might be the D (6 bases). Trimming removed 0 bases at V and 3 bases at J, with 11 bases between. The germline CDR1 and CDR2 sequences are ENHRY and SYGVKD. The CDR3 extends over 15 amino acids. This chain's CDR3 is CAISESGGRDTEAFF. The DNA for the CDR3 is TGTGCCATCAGTGAGTCGGGGGGGCGGGACACTGAAGCTTTCTTT.

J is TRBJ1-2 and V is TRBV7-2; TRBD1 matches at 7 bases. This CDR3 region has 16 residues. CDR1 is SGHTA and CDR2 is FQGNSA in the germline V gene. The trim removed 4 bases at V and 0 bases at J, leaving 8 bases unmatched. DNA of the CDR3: TGTGCCAGCAGCTCGTGGGACAGCCTTCCTAACTATGGCTACACCTTC. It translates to CASSSWDSLPNYGYTF.

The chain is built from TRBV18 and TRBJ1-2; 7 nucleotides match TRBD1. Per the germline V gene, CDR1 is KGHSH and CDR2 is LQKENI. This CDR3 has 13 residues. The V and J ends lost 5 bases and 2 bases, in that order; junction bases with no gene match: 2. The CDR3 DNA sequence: TGTGCCAGCTCAACGACAGGGAACTATGGCTACACCTTC. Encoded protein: CASSTTGNYGYTF.

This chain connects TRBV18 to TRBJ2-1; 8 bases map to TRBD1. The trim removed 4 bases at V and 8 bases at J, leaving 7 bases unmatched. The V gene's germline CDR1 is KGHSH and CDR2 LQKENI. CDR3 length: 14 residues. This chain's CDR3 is CASSLGQGGDEQFF. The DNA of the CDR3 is TGTGCCAGCTCACTCGGACAGGGTGGGGATGAGCAGTTCTTC.

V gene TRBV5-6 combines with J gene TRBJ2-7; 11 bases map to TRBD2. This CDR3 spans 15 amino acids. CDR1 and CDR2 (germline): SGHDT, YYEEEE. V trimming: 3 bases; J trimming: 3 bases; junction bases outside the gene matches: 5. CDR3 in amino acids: CASSSRLAGNYEQYF. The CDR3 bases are TGTGCCAGCAGCTCCAGACTAGCGGGGAACTACGAGCAGTACTTC.

The CDR3 nucleotides are TGTGCCAGCAGTCCTTCCCGGGGGAATGGAGGTGCTTTCTTT. Translated: CASSPSRGNGGAFF. The J gene is TRBJ1-1, the V gene TRBV6-5; D perhaps matches TRBD1 (5 bases). Trimming removed 5 bases from V and 11 bases from J, with 21 bases in between. Germline loops: CDR1 MNHEY, CDR2 SVGAGI. The CDR3 is 14 residues long.

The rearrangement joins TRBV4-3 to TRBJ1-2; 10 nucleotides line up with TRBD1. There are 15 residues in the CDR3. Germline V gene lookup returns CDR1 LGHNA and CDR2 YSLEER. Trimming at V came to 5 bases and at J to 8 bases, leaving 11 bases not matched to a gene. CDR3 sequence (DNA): TGCGCCAGCAGCGGCCAGGGACAGGGGTCGTGGGGCTACACCTTC. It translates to CASSGQGQGSWGYTF.

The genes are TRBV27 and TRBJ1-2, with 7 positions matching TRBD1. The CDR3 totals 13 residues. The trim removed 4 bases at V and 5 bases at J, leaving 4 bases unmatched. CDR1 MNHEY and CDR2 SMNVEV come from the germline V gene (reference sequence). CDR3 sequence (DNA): TGTGCCAGCAGTTCGGACAGGTTATATGGCTACACCTTC. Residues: CASSSDRLYGYTF.

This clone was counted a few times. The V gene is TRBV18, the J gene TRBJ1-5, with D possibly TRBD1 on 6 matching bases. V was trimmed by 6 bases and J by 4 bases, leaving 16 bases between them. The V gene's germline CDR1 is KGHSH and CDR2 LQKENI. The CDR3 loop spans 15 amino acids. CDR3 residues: CASSPDWTVNQPQHF. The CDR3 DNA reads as TGTGCCAGCTCGCCTGACTGGACAGTTAATCAGCCCCAGCATTTT.

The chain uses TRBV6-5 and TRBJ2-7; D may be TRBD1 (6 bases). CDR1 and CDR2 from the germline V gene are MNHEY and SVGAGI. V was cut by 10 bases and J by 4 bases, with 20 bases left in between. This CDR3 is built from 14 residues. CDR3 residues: CATAQGRPTYEQYF. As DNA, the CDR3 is TGTGCCACAGCACAGGGCAGGCCTACTTACGAGCAGTACTTC.

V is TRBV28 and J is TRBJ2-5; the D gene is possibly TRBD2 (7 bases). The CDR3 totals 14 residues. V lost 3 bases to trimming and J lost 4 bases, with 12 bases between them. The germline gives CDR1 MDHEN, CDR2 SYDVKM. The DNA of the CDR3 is TGTGCCAGCAGTTTTCGGGGGGCCCGAGAGACCCAGTACTTC. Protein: CASSFRGARETQYF.

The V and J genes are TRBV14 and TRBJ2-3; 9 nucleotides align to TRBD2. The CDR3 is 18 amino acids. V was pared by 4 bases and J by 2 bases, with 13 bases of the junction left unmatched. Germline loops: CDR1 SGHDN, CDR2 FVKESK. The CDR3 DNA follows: TGTGCCAGCAGCCCCGTACGGAGCGGGAGGCGATCCACAGATACGCAGTATTTT. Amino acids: CASSPVRSGRRSTDTQYF.

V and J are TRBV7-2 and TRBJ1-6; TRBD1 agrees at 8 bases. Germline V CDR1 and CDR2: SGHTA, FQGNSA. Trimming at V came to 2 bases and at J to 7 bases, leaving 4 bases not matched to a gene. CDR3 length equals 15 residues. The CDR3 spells CASSLRTGSNSPLHF. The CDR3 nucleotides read TGTGCCAGCAGCTTACGGACAGGGTCGAATTCACCCCTCCACTTT.

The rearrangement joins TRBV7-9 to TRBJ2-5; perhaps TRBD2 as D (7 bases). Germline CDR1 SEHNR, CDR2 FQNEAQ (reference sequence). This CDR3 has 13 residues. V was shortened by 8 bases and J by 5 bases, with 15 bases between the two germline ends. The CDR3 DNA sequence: TGTGCCAGCCAGAGAGGGGGGGTGGAGACCCAGTACTTC. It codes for CASQRGGVETQYF.

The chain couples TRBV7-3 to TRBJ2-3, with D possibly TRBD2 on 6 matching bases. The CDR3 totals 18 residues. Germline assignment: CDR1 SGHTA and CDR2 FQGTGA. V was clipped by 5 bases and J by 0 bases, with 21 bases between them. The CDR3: CASSPDGRDFPSTDTQYF. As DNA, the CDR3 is TGTGCCAGCAGCCCCGACGGGCGGGATTTTCCTAGCACAGATACGCAGTATTTT.

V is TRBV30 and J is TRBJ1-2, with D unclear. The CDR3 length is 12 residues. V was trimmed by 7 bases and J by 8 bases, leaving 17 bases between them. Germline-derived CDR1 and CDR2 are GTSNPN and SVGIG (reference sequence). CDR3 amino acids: CASHAVTGGYTF. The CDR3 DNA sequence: TGTGCCTCCCACGCTGTCACGGGGGGCTACACCTTC.

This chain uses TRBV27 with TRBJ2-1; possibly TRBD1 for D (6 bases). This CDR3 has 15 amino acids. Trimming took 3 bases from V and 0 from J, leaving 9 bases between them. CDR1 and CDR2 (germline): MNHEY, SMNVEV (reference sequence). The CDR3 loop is CASSLLGASYNEQFF. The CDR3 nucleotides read TGTGCCAGCAGTTTGTTGGGGGCCTCCTACAATGAGCAGTTCTTC.

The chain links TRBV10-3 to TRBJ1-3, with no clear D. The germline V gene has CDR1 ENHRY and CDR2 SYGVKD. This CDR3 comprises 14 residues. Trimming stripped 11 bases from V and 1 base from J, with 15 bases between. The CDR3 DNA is TGTGCCGTATCAAAACAGCTGTCTGGAAACACCATATATTTT. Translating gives CAVSKQLSGNTIYF.

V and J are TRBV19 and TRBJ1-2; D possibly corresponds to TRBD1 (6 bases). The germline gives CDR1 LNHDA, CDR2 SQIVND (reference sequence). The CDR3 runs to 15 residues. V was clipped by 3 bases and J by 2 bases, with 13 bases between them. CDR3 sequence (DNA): TGTGCCAGTAGTATTTCGGGAACAGGGAACTATGGCTACACCTTC. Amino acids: CASSISGTGNYGYTF.

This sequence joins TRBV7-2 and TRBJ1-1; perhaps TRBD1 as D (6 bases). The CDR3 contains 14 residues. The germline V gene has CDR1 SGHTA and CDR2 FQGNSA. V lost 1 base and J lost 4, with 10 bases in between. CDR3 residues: CASSLDRGGTEAFF. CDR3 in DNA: TGTGCCAGCAGCTTAGATAGGGGGGGCACTGAAGCTTTCTTT.

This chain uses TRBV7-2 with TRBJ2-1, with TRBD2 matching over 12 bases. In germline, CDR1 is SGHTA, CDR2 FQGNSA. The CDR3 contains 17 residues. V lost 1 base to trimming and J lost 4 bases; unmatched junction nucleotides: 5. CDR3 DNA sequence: TGTGCCAGCAGCTTAGAGGCTAGCGGGGGGGCGTACAATGAGCAGTTCTTC. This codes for CASSLEASGGAYNEQFF.

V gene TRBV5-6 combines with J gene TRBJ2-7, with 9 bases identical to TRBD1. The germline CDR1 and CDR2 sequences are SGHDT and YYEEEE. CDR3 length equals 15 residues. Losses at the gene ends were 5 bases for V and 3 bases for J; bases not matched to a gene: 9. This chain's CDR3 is CASRPPGQGGYEQYF. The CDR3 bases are TGTGCCAGCAGACCCCCGGGACAGGGTGGCTACGAGCAGTACTTC.

CDR3 in amino acids: CASSRTPGSTAAAGQPQHF. CDR3 DNA: TGTGCCAGTAGCAGGACTCCGGGGTCTACGGCGGCAGCTGGTCAGCCCCAGCATTTT. This chain joins TRBV19 and TRBJ1-5; no definite D call. The CDR3 loop spans 19 amino acids. CDR1 LNHDA and CDR2 SQIVND come from the germline V gene (reference sequence). The V end was cut by 6 bases, the J end by 6 bases, with 30 bases between.

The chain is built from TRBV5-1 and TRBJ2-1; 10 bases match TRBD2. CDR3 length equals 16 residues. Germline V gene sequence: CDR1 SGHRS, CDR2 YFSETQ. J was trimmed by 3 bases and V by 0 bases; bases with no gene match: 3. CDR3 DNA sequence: TGCGCCAGCAGCTTGGGATCTAGCGGGGGCTACAATGAGCAGTTCTTC. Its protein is CASSLGSSGGYNEQFF.

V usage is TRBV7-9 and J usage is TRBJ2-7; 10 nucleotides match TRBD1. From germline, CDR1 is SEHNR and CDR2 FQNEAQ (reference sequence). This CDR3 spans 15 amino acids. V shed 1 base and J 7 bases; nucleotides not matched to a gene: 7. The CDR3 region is CASSLVTGGMSEQYF. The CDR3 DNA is TGTGCCAGCAGCTTAGTGACAGGGGGCATGAGTGAGCAGTACTTC.

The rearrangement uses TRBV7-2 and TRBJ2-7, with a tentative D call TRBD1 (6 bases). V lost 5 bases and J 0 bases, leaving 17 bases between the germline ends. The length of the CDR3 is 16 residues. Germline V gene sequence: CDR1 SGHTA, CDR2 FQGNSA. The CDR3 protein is CASSTWGRPSSYEQYF. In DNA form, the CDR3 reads TGTGCCAGCAGCACTTGGGGGCGACCCAGCTCCTACGAGCAGTACTTC.

The CDR3 DNA follows: TGTGCCAGTAGTATGGTAGCGGGGCCCACAGATACGCAGTATTTT. It codes for CASSMVAGPTDTQYF. V gene TRBV19 combines with J gene TRBJ2-3; 8 nucleotides line up with TRBD2. This CDR3 has 15 residues. The ends lost 3 bases at V and 2 bases at J; junction bases unmatched: 4. CDR1 is LNHDA, CDR2 SQIVND, per germline (reference sequence).

CDR3 residues: CASSRDRGQGYTF. The DNA for the CDR3 is TGTGCCAGCAGCCGCGACAGGGGGCAAGGCTACACCTTC. The chain is built from TRBV5-6 and TRBJ1-2; 10 bases map to TRBD1. The ends lost 4 bases at V and 8 bases at J; junction bases unmatched: 5. The length of the CDR3 is 13 residues. The germline V gene encodes CDR1 SGHDT and CDR2 YYEEEE.

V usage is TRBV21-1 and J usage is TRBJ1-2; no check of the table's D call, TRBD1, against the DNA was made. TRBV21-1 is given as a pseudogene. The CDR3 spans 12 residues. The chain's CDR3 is CASSDRGQGYTF. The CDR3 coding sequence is TGTGCCAGCAGCGACAGGGGGCAAGGCTACACCTTC.

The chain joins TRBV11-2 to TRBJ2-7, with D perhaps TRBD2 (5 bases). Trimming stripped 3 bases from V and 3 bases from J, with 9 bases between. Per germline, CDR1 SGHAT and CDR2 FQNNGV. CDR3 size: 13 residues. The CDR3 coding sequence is TGTGCCAGCAGCTTTGGACTCTACTACGAGCAGTACTTC. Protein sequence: CASSFGLYYEQYF.

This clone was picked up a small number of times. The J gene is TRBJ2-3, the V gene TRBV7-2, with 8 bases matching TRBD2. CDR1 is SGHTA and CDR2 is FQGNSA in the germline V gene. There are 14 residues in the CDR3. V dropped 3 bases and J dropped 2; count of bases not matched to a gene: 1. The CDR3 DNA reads TGTGCCAGCAGCTTTAGCGGGGTCACAGATACGCAGTATTTT. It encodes CASSFSGVTDTQYF.